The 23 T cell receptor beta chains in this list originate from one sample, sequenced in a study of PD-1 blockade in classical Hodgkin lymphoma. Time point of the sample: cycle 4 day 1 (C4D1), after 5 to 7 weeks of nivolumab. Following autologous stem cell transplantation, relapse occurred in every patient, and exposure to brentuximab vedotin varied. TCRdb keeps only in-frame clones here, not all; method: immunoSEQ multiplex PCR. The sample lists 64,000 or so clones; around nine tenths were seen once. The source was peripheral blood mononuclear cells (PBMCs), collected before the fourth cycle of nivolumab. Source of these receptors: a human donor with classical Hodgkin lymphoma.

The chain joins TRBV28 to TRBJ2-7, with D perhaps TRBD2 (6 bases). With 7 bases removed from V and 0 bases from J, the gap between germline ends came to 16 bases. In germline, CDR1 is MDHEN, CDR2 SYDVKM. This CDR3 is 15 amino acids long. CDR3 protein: CASTGASGSSYEQYF. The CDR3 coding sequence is TGTGCCAGCACGGGAGCATCGGGGAGCTCCTACGAGCAGTACTTC.

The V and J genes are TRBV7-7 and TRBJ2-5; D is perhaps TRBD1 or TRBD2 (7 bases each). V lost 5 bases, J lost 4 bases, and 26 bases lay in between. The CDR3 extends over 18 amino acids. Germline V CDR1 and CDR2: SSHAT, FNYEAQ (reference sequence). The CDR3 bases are TGTGCCAGCAGCAAAACAGGGGCCGGACTAGAAGTAATAGAGACCCAGTACTTC. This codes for CASSKTGAGLEVIETQYF.

The CDR3 loop reads CASSPRQGNQPQHF. In DNA, the CDR3 is TGTGCCAGCAGCCCACGACAGGGAAATCAGCCCCAGCATTTT. The rearrangement links TRBV6-6 to TRBJ1-5, with 7 positions matching TRBD1. The CDR3 sequence is 14 residues long. Trimming cost V 6 bases and J 4 bases; bases outside gene matches: 6. Germline CDR1 is MNHNY and CDR2 is SVGAGI (reference sequence).

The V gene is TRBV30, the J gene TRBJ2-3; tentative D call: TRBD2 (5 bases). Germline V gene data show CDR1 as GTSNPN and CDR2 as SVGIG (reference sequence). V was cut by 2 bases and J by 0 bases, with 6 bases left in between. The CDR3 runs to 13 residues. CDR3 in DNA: TGTGCCTGGAGTTCGGGGAGCACAGATACGCAGTATTTT. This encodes CAWSSGSTDTQYF.

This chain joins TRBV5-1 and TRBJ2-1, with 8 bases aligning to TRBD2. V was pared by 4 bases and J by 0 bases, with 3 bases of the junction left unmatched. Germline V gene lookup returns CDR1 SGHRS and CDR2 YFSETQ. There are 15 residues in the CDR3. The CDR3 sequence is CASSVSGSSYNEQFF. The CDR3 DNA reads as TGCGCCAGCAGCGTAAGCGGGAGCTCCTACAATGAGCAGTTCTTC.

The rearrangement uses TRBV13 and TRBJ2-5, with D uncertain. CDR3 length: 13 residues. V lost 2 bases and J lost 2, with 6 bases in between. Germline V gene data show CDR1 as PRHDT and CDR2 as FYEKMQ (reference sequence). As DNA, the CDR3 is TGTGCCAGCAGCTTAAGACTTCAAGAGACCCAGTACTTC. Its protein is CASSLRLQETQYF.

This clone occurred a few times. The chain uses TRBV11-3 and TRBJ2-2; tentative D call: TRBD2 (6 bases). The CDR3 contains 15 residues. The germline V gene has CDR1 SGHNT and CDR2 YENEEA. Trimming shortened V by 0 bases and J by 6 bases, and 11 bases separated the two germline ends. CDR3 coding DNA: TGTGCCAGCAGCTTAGACGGGCTAGCGTCCGGGGAGCTGTTTTTT. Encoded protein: CASSLDGLASGELFF.

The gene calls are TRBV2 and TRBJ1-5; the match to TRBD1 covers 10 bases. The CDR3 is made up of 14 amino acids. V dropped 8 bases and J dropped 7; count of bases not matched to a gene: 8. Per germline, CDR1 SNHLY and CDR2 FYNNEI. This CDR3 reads CASGGTGATQPQHF. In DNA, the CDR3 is TGTGCCAGCGGCGGGACAGGGGCAACACAGCCCCAGCATTTT.

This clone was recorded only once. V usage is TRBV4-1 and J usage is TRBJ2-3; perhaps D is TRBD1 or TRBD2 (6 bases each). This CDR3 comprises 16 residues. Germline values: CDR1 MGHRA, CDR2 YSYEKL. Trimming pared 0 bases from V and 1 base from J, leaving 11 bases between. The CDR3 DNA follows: TGCGCCAGCAGCCAAGAAGGGGGGCGCGGCACAGATACGCAGTATTTT. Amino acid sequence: CASSQEGGRGTDTQYF.

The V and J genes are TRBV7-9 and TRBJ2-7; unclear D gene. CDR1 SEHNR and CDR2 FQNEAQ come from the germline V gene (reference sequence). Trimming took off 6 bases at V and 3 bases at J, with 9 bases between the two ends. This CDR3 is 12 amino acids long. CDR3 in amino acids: CASRDEGYEQYF. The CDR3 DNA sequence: TGTGCCAGCAGGGACGAAGGCTACGAGCAGTACTTC.

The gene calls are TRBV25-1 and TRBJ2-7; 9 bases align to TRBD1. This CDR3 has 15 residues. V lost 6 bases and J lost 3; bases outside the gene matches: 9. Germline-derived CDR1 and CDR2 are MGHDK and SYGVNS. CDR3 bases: TGTGCCAGCAGCACTGGGACAGGGTGGTACTACGAGCAGTACTTC. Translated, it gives CASSTGTGWYYEQYF.

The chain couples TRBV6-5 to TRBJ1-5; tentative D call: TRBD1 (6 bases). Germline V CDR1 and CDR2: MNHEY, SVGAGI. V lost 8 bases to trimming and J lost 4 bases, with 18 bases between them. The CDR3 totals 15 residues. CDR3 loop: CASGLQGEGNQPQHF. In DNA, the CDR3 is TGTGCCAGCGGCTTACAGGGAGAGGGGAATCAGCCCCAGCATTTT.

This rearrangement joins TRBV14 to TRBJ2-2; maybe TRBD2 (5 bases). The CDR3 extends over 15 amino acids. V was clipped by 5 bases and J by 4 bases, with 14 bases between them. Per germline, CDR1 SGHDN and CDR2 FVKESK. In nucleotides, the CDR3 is TGTGCCAGCAGCAAGGAACTAGTTTCCACCGGGGAGCTGTTTTTT. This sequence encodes CASSKELVSTGELFF.

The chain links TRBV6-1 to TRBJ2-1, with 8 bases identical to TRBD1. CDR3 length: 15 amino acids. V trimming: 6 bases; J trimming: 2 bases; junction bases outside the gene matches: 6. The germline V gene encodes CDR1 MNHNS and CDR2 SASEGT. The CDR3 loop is CASSPGQGPYNEQFF. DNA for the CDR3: TGTGCCAGCAGCCCCGGACAGGGACCCTACAATGAGCAGTTCTTC.

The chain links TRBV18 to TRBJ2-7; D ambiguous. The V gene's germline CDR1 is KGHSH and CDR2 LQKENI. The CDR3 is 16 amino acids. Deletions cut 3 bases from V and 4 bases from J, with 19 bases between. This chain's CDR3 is CASSPSTGSERYEQYF. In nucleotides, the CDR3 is TGTGCCAGCTCACCTTCAACCGGGTCCGAAAGATACGAGCAGTACTTC. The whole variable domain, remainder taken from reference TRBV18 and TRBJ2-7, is NAGVMQNPRHLVRRRGQEARLRCSPMKGHSHVYWYRQLPEEGLKFMVYLQKENIIDESGMPKERFSAEFPKEGPSILRIQQVVRGDSAAYFCASSPSTGSERYEQYFGPGTRLTVT.

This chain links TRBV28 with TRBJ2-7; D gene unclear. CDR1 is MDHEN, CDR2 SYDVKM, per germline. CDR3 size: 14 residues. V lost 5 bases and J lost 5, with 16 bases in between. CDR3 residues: CASSPRALGHEQYF. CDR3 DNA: TGTGCCAGCAGTCCCCGGGCCCTAGGCCACGAGCAGTACTTC.

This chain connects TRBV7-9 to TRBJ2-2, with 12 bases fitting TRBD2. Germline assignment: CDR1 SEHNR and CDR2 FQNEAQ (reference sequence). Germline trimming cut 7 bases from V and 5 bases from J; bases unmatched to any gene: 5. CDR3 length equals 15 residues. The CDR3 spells CASTSTSGRTGELFF. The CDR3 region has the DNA TGTGCCAGCACTTCGACTAGCGGGAGAACCGGGGAGCTGTTTTTT.

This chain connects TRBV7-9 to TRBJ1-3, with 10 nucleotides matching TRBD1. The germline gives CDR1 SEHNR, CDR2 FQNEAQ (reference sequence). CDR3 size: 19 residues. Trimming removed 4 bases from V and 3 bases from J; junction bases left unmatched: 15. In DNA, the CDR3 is TGTGCCAGCAGCTACCCTGGGACAGGGGAAGATCTCAGTGGAAACACCATATATTTT. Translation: CASSYPGTGEDLSGNTIYF.

CDR3: CASSALLETANPEQFF. The DNA of the CDR3 is TGTGCCAGCAGCGCCTTACTAGAAACCGCCAATCCTGAGCAGTTCTTC. This chain connects TRBV11-2 to TRBJ2-1; D is perhaps TRBD2 (5 bases). Germline CDR1 is SGHAT and CDR2 is FQNNGV. The V end lost 5 bases, the J end lost 9 bases, and 23 bases lay between the germline ends. The CDR3 length is 16 residues.

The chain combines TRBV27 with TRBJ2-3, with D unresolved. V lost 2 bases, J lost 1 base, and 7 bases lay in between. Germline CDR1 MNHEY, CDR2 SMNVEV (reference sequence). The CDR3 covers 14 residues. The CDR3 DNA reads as TGTGCCAGCAGTTTAATTGACGGCACAGATACGCAGTATTTT. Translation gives CASSLIDGTDTQYF.

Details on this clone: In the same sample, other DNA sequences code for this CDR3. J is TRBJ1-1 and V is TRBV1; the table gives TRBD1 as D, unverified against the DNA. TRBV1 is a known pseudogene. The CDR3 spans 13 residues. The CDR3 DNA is TGCACCAGCAGTCAGGGAAGGGGTACTGAAGCTTTCTTT. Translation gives CTSSQGRGTEAFF.

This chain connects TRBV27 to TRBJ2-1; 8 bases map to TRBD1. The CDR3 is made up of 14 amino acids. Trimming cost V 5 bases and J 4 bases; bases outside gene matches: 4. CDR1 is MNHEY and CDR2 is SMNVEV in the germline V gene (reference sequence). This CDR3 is CASSRGQVYNEQFF. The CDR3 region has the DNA TGTGCCAGCAGTAGGGGACAGGTATACAATGAGCAGTTCTTC.

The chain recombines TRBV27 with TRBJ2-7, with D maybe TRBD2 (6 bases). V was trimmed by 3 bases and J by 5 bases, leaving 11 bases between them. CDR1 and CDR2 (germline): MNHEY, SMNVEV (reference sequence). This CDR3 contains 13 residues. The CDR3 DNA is TGTGCCAGCAGTTTCGGGAGTAGCCACGAGCAGTACTTC. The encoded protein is CASSFGSSHEQYF.